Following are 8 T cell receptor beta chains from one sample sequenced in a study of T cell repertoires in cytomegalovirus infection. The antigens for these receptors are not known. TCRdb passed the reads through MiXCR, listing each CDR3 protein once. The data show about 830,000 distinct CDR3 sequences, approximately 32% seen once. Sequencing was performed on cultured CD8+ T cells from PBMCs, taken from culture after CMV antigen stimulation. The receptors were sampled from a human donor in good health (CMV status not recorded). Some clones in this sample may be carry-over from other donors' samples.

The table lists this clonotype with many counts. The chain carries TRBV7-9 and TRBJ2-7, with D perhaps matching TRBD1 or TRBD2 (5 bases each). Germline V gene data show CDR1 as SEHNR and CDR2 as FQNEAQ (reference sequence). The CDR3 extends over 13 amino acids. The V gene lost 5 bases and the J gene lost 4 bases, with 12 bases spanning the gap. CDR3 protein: CASSAGALYEQYF. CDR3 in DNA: TGTGCCAGCAGCGCCGGGGCCCTATACGAGCAGTACTTC.

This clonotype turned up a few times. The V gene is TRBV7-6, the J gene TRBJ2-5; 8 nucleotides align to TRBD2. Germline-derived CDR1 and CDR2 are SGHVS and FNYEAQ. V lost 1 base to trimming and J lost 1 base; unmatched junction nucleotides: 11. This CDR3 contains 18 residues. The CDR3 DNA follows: TGTGCCAGCAGCTTAGGTAGCTTTTTGCGGGGGGTCCAAGAGACCCAGTACTTC. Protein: CASSLGSFLRGVQETQYF.

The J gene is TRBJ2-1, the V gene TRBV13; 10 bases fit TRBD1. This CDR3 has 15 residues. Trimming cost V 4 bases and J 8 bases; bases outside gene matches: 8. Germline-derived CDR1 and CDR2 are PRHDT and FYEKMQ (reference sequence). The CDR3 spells CASSSSGTGDHEQFF. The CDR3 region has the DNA TGTGCCAGCAGCTCTTCCGGGACAGGGGACCATGAGCAGTTCTTC.

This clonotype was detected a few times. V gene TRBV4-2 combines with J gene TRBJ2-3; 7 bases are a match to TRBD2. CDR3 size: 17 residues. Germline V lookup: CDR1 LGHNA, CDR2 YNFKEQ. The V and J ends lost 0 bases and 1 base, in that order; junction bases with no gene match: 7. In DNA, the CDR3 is TGTGCCAGCAGCCAAGACTGGCGGGGAGGGGGCACAGATACGCAGTATTTT. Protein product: CASSQDWRGGGTDTQYF.

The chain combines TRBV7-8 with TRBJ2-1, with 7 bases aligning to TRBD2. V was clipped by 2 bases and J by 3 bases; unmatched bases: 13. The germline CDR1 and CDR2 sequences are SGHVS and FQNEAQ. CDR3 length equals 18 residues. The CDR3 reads CASSLKGRVGDYYNEQFF. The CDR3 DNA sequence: TGTGCCAGCAGCTTAAAGGGCCGGGTAGGGGACTACTACAATGAGCAGTTCTTC.

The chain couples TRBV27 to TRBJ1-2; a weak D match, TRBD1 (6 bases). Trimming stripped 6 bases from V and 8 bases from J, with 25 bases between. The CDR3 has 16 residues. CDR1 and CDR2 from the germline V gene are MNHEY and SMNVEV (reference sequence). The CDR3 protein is CASSYSPFPRGLGYTF. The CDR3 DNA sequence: TGTGCCAGCAGCTACTCGCCCTTTCCCAGGGGCCTGGGCTACACCTTC.

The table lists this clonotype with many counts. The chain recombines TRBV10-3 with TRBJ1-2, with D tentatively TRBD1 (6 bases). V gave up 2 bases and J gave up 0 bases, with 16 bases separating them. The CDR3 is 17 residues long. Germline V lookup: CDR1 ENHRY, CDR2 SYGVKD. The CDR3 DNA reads TGTGCCATCAGTGAGATTTGGGCAGGGGTTTCTAACTATGGCTACACCTTC. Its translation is CAISEIWAGVSNYGYTF.

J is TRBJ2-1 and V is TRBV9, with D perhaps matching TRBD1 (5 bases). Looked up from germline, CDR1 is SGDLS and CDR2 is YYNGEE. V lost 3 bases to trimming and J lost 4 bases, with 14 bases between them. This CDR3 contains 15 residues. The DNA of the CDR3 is TGTGCCAGCAGCGAGTCAGGTACAGGATACAATGAGCAGTTCTTC. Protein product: CASSESGTGYNEQFF. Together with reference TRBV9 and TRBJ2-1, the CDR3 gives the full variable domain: DSGVTQTPKHLITATGQRVTLRCSPRSGDLSVYWYQQSLDQGLQFLIQYYNGEERAKGNILERFSAQQFPDLHSELNLSSLELGDSALYFCASSESGTGYNEQFFGPGTRLTVL.